The clone carrying this TCR beta chain was recorded only once. Its antigen remains unknown. The record originates from a study of beta chain features in type 1 diabetes. General study points: Insertions at VDJ junctions were less frequent in type 1 diabetes patients. These patients also deleted more nucleotides at the same junctions. It was among patients, rather than healthy donors, that naive, central memory and Treg TCRB repertoires appeared more similar. Moderate yet significant TCRB CDR3 shortening was seen in Type 1 diabetes patients in all four CD4+ subsets.

The investigators reverse transcribed all of the isolated RNA, so they sequenced expressed TCRB transcripts. Sequencing of naive, central memory and regulatory T cell samples gave an average of roughly 3.4 million reads. Profiling relied on immunoSEQ multiplex PCR, and the TCRdb table lists in-frame clones only, not all of them. The profile covers about 710,000 clones, with 11% to 15% appearing a single time and less than 0.04% taken by the ten largest. The V end was cut by 2 bases, the J end by 7 bases, with 7 bases between. Germline V gene data show CDR1 as SEHNR and CDR2 as FQNEAQ (reference sequence). CDR3 size: 12 residues.

Sequencing was done on a sample of naive CD4+ T cells from blood. J is TRBJ2-3 and V is TRBV7-9; D unclear. This sequence was found in a man aged 18 to 29 with type 1 diabetes. The CDR3 sequence: CASSLRANTQYF. The CDR3 DNA sequence: TGTGCCAGCAGCTTAAGGGCGAATACGCAGTATTTT.